This T cell receptor beta chain originates from a study of T cell responses to AZD1222 COVID-19 vaccine. Whole-study findings and limits: No day 14 peak samples; only post-peak repertoires were characterized. Seropositive status at baseline applied to only five or six AZD1222 recipients.

Repertoires were generated with immunoSEQ multiplex PCR, while TCRdb's copy carries only in-frame clones and drops some. The sample holds around 99,000 clones, around 87% seen once. To note about this clone: Its target is not known.

V was shortened by 9 bases and J by 3 bases, with 9 bases between the two germline ends. The CDR3 contains 12 residues. The V gene's germline CDR1 is MNHEY and CDR2 SVGAGI. The sequence derives from an adult who received the AZD1222 COVID-19 vaccine. The V and J genes are TRBV6-5 and TRBJ1-5; a weak D match, TRBD1 (5 bases). The source was peripheral blood, collected 28 days after the second AZD1222 dose. The CDR3 spells CASQGANQPQHF. The CDR3 bases are TGTGCCAGTCAGGGCGCCAATCAGCCCCAGCATTTT.